This T cell receptor beta chain was found in a study of regulatory T cells in long-lasting Graves disease. Study context: Antithyroid drug intake by newly diagnosed Graves' patients had lasted under 3 months.

Trimming stripped 2 bases from V and 7 bases from J, with 15 bases between. CDR3 length: 15 amino acids. From germline, CDR1 is LGHDT and CDR2 YNNKEL (reference sequence). HTBI primers from iRepertoire and Arm-PCR of CDR3 regions yielded the TCR beta libraries. In TCRdb, the multiplex PCR reads were re-called with MiXCR into one record per CDR3 protein. The sample shows about 350,000 distinct CDR3 sequences, approximately 15% of them seen only once. This clonotype was seen ten or more times. Time point defined: newly diagnosed GD, antithyroid drugs for less than 3 months. The TCR library was prepared using RNA isolated from PBMCs. A further study also used this sample, focusing on T cells in Graves' hyperthyroidism and ophthalmopathy. Per that paper: Pregnant or lactating patients were excluded, as were those with uncontrolled infection or other autoimmune disease. Primed by the HTBI set, a first-round RT-PCR was run on the TCR CDR3.

The TCR sequence derives from a man aged 40-50 years with Graves disease. The specimen comprised peripheral blood mononuclear cells (PBMCs), sampled at new diagnosis, from a patient treated with antithyroid drugs. The J gene is TRBJ2-1, the V gene TRBV3-1, with D perhaps being TRBD1 or TRBD2 (6 bases each). The CDR3, as DNA: TGTGCCAGCAGCCAATTTGTGACTAGGGGGAATGAGCAGTTCTTC. Its protein is CASSQFVTRGNEQFF.